The 6 T cell receptor beta chains in this list originate from one sample, sequenced in a study of blood T cell repertoires in COVID-19. Sequencing used immunoSEQ multiplex PCR; TCRdb keeps in-frame clones, though not all of them. The sample includes about 48,000 clones, around 85% of them seen just once. The sequenced material came from peripheral blood. These receptors were obtained from an older woman with acute or convalescent COVID-19.

The chain carries TRBV19 and TRBJ2-3; TRBD2 matches at 14 bases. CDR3 size: 15 residues. V dropped 8 bases and J dropped 7; count of bases not matched to a gene: 8. CDR1 is LNHDA, CDR2 SQIVND, per germline (reference sequence). CDR3: CASVTTSGGAHTQYF. CDR3 nucleotides: TGTGCCAGTGTCACGACTAGCGGGGGGGCTCATACGCAGTATTTT.

This chain connects TRBV7-9 to TRBJ1-6; D uncertain. Germline V gives CDR1 SEHNR, CDR2 FQNEAQ (reference sequence). CDR3 size: 12 residues. V lost 5 bases, J lost 7 bases, and 6 bases lay in between. The CDR3 protein is CASSEENSPLHF. The CDR3 DNA reads as TGTGCCAGCAGCGAAGAGAATTCACCCCTCCACTTT.

The chain is built from TRBV29-1 and TRBJ1-5, with TRBD1 matching over 9 bases. This CDR3 spans 13 amino acids. CDR1 and CDR2 from the germline V gene are SQVTM and ANQGSEA. Trimming cost V 6 bases and J 3 bases; bases outside gene matches: 3. The CDR3 region is CSVGQGYNQPQHF. CDR3 bases: TGCAGCGTCGGACAGGGGTACAATCAGCCCCAGCATTTT.

This sequence joins TRBV6-5 and TRBJ1-6; D gene uncertain. Trimming removed 5 bases from V and 7 bases from J, with 12 bases in between. CDR1 and CDR2 from the germline V gene are MNHEY and SVGAGI. The CDR3 sequence is 14 residues long. DNA for the CDR3: TGTGCCAGCAGTCTTCGAGCTTACAATTCACCCCTCCACTTT. Translating it yields CASSLRAYNSPLHF.

V usage is TRBV19 and J usage is TRBJ1-3, with D possibly TRBD1 on 6 matching bases. The CDR3 sequence is 15 residues long. The V gene's germline CDR1 is LNHDA and CDR2 SQIVND (reference sequence). The ends were cut back, 3 bases at V and 3 bases at J, with 12 bases in the middle. CDR3 in amino acids: CASSILQGNGNTIYF. The CDR3 DNA reads TGTGCCAGTAGTATTTTACAGGGCAATGGAAACACCATATATTTT.

This clone has just one count. The V and J genes are TRBV27 and TRBJ1-2; D remains ambiguous. CDR1 and CDR2 (germline): MNHEY, SMNVEV (reference sequence). The CDR3 extends over 14 amino acids. Trimming pared 6 bases from V and 2 bases from J, leaving 13 bases between. The CDR3 region has the DNA TGTGCCAGCAGGGCCACTACGAGGAACTATGGCTACACCTTC. Protein sequence: CASRATTRNYGYTF.